The clone carrying this T cell receptor (beta chain) came up a few times. No antigen is known for it. TCR beta CDR3 regions were amplified from RNA transcripts. RT-PCR in the first round (using the HTBI primer set) targeted the TCR CDR3. Using its own MiXCR run on the multiplex PCR reads, TCRdb lists one record per CDR3 protein. The top ten hold around 20% of the sample, which has about 380,000 distinct CDR3 sequences, approximately 12% seen once. This entry is derived from a study of T cells in Graves' hyperthyroidism and ophthalmopathy. Study-wide results and limits: Clonotypes that were expanded in thyroid above 0.001 mostly appeared in blood too.

V lost 6 bases to trimming and J lost 4 bases, with 12 bases between them. Germline lookup yields CDR1 MGHRA and CDR2 YSYEKL. CDR3 size: 13 residues. The source material was blood. The V call is TRBV4-1, the J call TRBJ1-1; D not certain. This receptor was obtained from a man aged 25 to 45 with Graves' hyperthyroidism that later progressed to Graves' ophthalmopathy. For the CDR3, the DNA is TGCGCCAGCAGACGGGGAGGAGGCACTGAAGCTTTCTTT. It translates to CASRRGGGTEAFF.